Each of the 29 T cell receptor beta chains below was sequenced from the same sample in a study of blood T cell repertoires in COVID-19. This table comes from immunoSEQ multiplex PCR, and its TCRdb copy is limited to in-frame clones, with some not included. The sample holds around 220,000 clones, about four fifths seen once. Material: PBMCs or T cells enriched from blood (not recorded which). Receptors originate from a woman aged 40 to 55 who had recovered from COVID-19.

This clone was observed a single time. The chain joins TRBV19 to TRBJ2-7; tentative D call: TRBD1 (6 bases). Trimming stripped 5 bases from V and 2 bases from J, with 16 bases between. The CDR3 runs to 15 residues. Germline CDR1 is LNHDA and CDR2 is SQIVND (reference sequence). In nucleotides, the CDR3 is TGTGCCAGTAGTCGGAGCCTGGACAGTACCTACGAGCAGTACTTC. This sequence encodes CASSRSLDSTYEQYF.

This sequence joins TRBV3-1 (or the pseudogene TRBV3-2) and TRBJ2-3; TRBD2 might be the D (6 bases). The CDR3 is 15 residues long. Germline CDR1 reads LGHDT; CDR2 reads YNNKEL (reference sequence). V lost 3 bases and J 1 base, leaving 11 bases between the germline ends. The CDR3 loop is CASSHSGGGTDTQYF. The CDR3, as DNA: TGTGCCAGCAGCCATAGCGGCGGGGGCACAGATACGCAGTATTTT.

The chain carries TRBV19 and TRBJ2-3, with D possibly matching TRBD1 (6 bases). This CDR3 comprises 15 residues. Deletions cut 5 bases from V and 0 bases from J, with 12 bases between. Germline lookup yields CDR1 LNHDA and CDR2 SQIVND (reference sequence). The CDR3 here is CASSFGTRSTDTQYF. Here the CDR3 DNA reads TGTGCCAGTAGTTTCGGGACACGTAGCACAGATACGCAGTATTTT.

CDR3 DNA: TGTGCCAGCAGCGTCAGGGGGACGGGCCTCACTGAAGCTTTCTTT. Translated, it gives CASSVRGTGLTEAFF. J is TRBJ1-1 and V is TRBV9; 7 nucleotides line up with TRBD1. V shed 2 bases, J shed 4 bases, and the junction held 8 bases outside the gene matches. Germline V gene data show CDR1 as SGDLS and CDR2 as YYNGEE. This CDR3 has 15 amino acids. The whole variable domain, remainder taken from reference TRBV9 and TRBJ1-1, is DSGVTQTPKHLITATGQRVTLRCSPRSGDLSVYWYQQSLDQGLQFLIQYYNGEERAKGNILERFSAQQFPDLHSELNLSSLELGDSALYFCASSVRGTGLTEAFFGQGTRLTVV.

The V gene is TRBV24-1, the J gene TRBJ1-5; D ambiguous. The CDR3 has 13 residues. V lost 4 bases and J lost 8, with 11 bases in between. CDR1 and CDR2 (germline): KGHDR, SFDVKD. CDR3 sequence reads: CATSDPPGKPQHF. The DNA for the CDR3 is TGTGCCACCAGTGACCCCCCAGGCAAGCCCCAGCATTTT.

This clone turned up a few times. The chain combines TRBV5-4 with TRBJ2-1; D gene unclear. Trimming left V 0 bases short and J 7 bases short, with 5 bases between. There are 12 residues in the CDR3. Germline CDR1 is SGHNT and CDR2 is YYREEE (reference sequence). The CDR3 DNA is TGTGCCAGCAGCTTGGATATGAATGAGCAGTTCTTC. Residues: CASSLDMNEQFF.

The V gene is TRBV30, the J gene TRBJ2-2; D not resolved. This CDR3 comprises 15 residues. Germline CDR1 and CDR2: GTSNPN and SVGIG (reference sequence). Trimming took off 1 base at V and 1 base at J, with 10 bases between the two ends. CDR3 DNA sequence: TGTGCCTGGAGTGCGCAGGAACTGAACACCGGGGAGCTGTTTTTT. Translating gives CAWSAQELNTGELFF. Drawing the rest from reference TRBV30 and TRBJ2-2, the complete variable domain is SQTIHQWPATLVQPVGSPLSLECTVEGTSNPNLYWYRQAAGRGLQLLFYSVGIGQISSEVPQNLSASRPQDRQFILSSKKLLLSDSGFYLCAWSAQELNTGELFFGEGSRLTVL.

This clone was observed once. This chain connects TRBV4-1 to TRBJ2-3; D not certain. This CDR3 comprises 13 residues. V was clipped by 4 bases and J by 8 bases, with 13 bases between them. In germline, CDR1 is MGHRA, CDR2 YSYEKL. The CDR3 loop is CASSPKSRPTQYF. The CDR3, as DNA: TGCGCCAGCAGCCCCAAAAGCAGGCCTACGCAGTATTTT.

CDR3 in amino acids: CASRLWGDEQYF. As DNA, the CDR3 is TGTGCCAGCAGATTGTGGGGGGACGAGCAGTACTTC. V and J are TRBV7-9 and TRBJ2-7; maybe TRBD2 (6 bases). Trimming stripped 6 bases from V and 5 bases from J, with 11 bases between. There are 12 residues in the CDR3. The germline V gene encodes CDR1 SEHNR and CDR2 FQNEAQ (reference sequence).

CDR3 DNA: TGTGCCTTCGGGACAGGGAATTTTGGGCTGTTTTTT. Translating it yields CAFGTGNFGLFF. This chain links TRBV30 with TRBJ1-4; TRBD1 matches at 9 bases. Per germline, CDR1 GTSNPN and CDR2 SVGIG (reference sequence). This CDR3 has 12 residues. V lost 7 bases to trimming and J lost 14 bases; unmatched junction nucleotides: 11.

The chain is built from TRBV7-3 and TRBJ1-3, with a possible D match to TRBD1 (5 bases). This CDR3 has 14 residues. In germline, CDR1 is SGHTA, CDR2 FQGTGA. Trimming took 3 bases from V and 4 from J, leaving 10 bases between them. This chain's CDR3 is CASSLAGTGNTIYF. DNA of the CDR3: TGTGCCAGCAGCTTGGCGGGGACCGGAAACACCATATATTTT.

V and J are TRBV5-1 and TRBJ1-1; D is perhaps TRBD1 (6 bases). V was clipped by 4 bases and J by 2 bases, with 18 bases between them. Germline V CDR1 and CDR2: SGHRS, YFSETQ. CDR3 size: 16 residues. CDR3 residues: CASSQQLQGANTEAFF. The CDR3 nucleotides are TGCGCCAGCAGCCAGCAACTACAGGGTGCAAACACTGAAGCTTTCTTT.

The chain recombines TRBV28 with TRBJ1-4; 7 bases fit TRBD1. With 7 bases clipped from V and 5 bases from J, the junction kept 7 bases outside the gene matches. The V gene's germline CDR1 is MDHEN and CDR2 SYDVKM. The CDR3 is made up of 14 amino acids. The CDR3 DNA reads TGTGCCAGCACCACGACAGGGAGGAATGAAAAACTGTTTTTT. This sequence encodes CASTTTGRNEKLFF. Complete variable domain (other parts from reference TRBV28 and TRBJ1-4): DVKVTQSSRYLVKRTGEKVFLECVQDMDHENMFWYRQDPGLGLRLIYFSYDVKMKEKGDIPEGYSVSREKKERFSLILESASTNQTSMYLCASTTTGRNEKLFFGSGTQLSVL.

The rearrangement links TRBV30 to TRBJ2-1, with TRBD2 identical over 7 bases. The CDR3 extends over 14 amino acids. With 2 bases clipped from V and 4 bases from J, the junction kept 5 bases outside the gene matches. CDR1 is GTSNPN and CDR2 is SVGIG in the germline V gene (reference sequence). This CDR3 is CAWSILADYNEQFF. The CDR3 DNA sequence: TGTGCCTGGAGTATCCTAGCGGATTACAATGAGCAGTTCTTC. The variable domain in full, completed from reference TRBV30 and TRBJ2-1, reads SQTIHQWPATLVQPVGSPLSLECTVEGTSNPNLYWYRQAAGRGLQLLFYSVGIGQISSEVPQNLSASRPQDRQFILSSKKLLLSDSGFYLCAWSILADYNEQFFGPGTRLTVL.

J is TRBJ2-5 and V is TRBV15, with TRBD2 matching 10 bases. CDR1 is LNHNV, CDR2 YYDKDF, per germline (reference sequence). Trimming at V came to 0 bases and at J to 5 bases, leaving 18 bases not matched to a gene. CDR3 length: 20 residues. CDR3 in DNA: TGTGCCACCAGCAGAGATACGAGGGCAACAGCAGCGGGAGGGCGGGAGACCCAGTACTTC. It translates to CATSRDTRATAAGGRETQYF.

This chain connects TRBV18 to TRBJ2-1; 11 bases align to TRBD1. The junction had 4 bases not matched to a gene; V was cut back by 3 bases and J by 3 bases. Germline assignment: CDR1 KGHSH and CDR2 LQKENI. The length of the CDR3 is 16 residues. The CDR3 DNA reads as TGTGCCAGCTCACCCCTAGGGACAGGGGGCTACAATGAGCAGTTCTTC. It translates to CASSPLGTGGYNEQFF.

V and J are TRBV27 and TRBJ1-1, with a weak D call TRBD1 (6 bases). Per germline, CDR1 MNHEY and CDR2 SMNVEV (reference sequence). V lost 5 bases to trimming and J lost 8 bases, with 15 bases between them. The CDR3 sequence is 13 residues long. The CDR3 loop reads CASSPTGLIEAFF. In nucleotides, the CDR3 is TGTGCCAGCAGTCCCACAGGGCTAATCGAAGCTTTCTTT.

This clone came up once. The V call is TRBV5-1, the J call TRBJ2-3; possibly TRBD1 for D (6 bases). The CDR3 totals 13 residues. Germline assignment: CDR1 SGHRS and CDR2 YFSETQ. The V gene lost 8 bases and the J gene lost 4 bases, with 14 bases spanning the gap. CDR3 sequence: CASTSQGPDTQYF. In DNA, the CDR3 is TGCGCCAGTACCTCGCAGGGGCCAGATACGCAGTATTTT.

The V call is TRBV11-2, the J call TRBJ1-2; 7 bases fit TRBD1. The CDR3 is 16 amino acids. Germline lookup yields CDR1 SGHAT and CDR2 FQNNGV. Trimming at V came to 5 bases and at J to 4 bases, leaving 13 bases not matched to a gene. CDR3 residues: CASSPIGTATLYGYTF. The CDR3 bases are TGTGCCAGCAGCCCGATAGGGACAGCAACACTCTATGGCTACACCTTC.

The chain employs TRBV30 and TRBJ1-6; D perhaps matches TRBD1 (5 bases). V lost 0 bases and J lost 9, with 21 bases in between. Germline V gives CDR1 GTSNPN, CDR2 SVGIG (reference sequence). The CDR3 contains 17 residues. The CDR3 DNA is TGTGCCTGGAGTGTACTTCTTCTAAGGGGAGGTGGTTCACCCCTCCACTTT. This gives the protein CAWSVLLLRGGGSPLHF.

The chain employs TRBV29-1 and TRBJ2-1; TRBD1 agrees at 9 bases. Germline V CDR1 and CDR2: SQVTM, ANQGSEA. The CDR3 runs 12 residues. J was trimmed by 8 bases and V by 4 bases; bases with no gene match: 3. The CDR3 DNA sequence: TGCAGCGTTGGACAGGGGGTCGATGAGCAGTTCTTC. Amino acids: CSVGQGVDEQFF.

The V gene is TRBV11-2, the J gene TRBJ2-4; D unresolved. The length of the CDR3 is 14 residues. V was shortened by 5 bases and J by 0 bases, with 8 bases between the two germline ends. The germline V gene encodes CDR1 SGHAT and CDR2 FQNNGV. The DNA for the CDR3 is TGTGCCAGCAGCCAGACATTAGCCAAAAACATTCAGTACTTC. Residues: CASSQTLAKNIQYF. The full variable domain, completed using reference TRBV11-2 and TRBJ2-4, is EAGVAQSPRYKIIEKRQSVAFWCNPISGHATLYWYQQILGQGPKLLIQFQNNGVVDDSQLPKDRFSAERLKGVDSTLKIQPAKLEDSAVYLCASSQTLAKNIQYFGAGTRLSVL.

The chain combines TRBV9 with TRBJ2-5; unclear D gene. This CDR3 is built from 14 residues. Germline lookup yields CDR1 SGDLS and CDR2 YYNGEE. Between the trimmed V and J ends, which lost 4 bases and 2 bases, there was a span of 12 bases. In DNA form, the CDR3 reads TGTGCCAGCAGCCCCCAGTGGCAGCAAGAGACCCAGTACTTC. Amino acids: CASSPQWQQETQYF.

The chain employs TRBV10-3 and TRBJ1-2; TRBD1 agrees at 7 bases. This CDR3 region has 14 residues. Germline V gene lookup returns CDR1 ENHRY and CDR2 SYGVKD. V shed 10 bases, J shed 4 bases, and the junction held 12 bases outside the gene matches. CDR3 sequence reads: CATTGDSGGYGYTF. The DNA of the CDR3 is TGTGCCACGACCGGGGACAGCGGAGGCTATGGCTACACCTTC.

This clone appeared once. J is TRBJ1-2 and V is TRBV2, with a tentative D call TRBD1 (6 bases). Between the trimmed V and J ends, which lost 2 bases and 7 bases, there was a span of 11 bases. Per the germline V gene, CDR1 is SNHLY and CDR2 is FYNNEI. The CDR3 extends over 13 amino acids. Written as DNA, the CDR3 is TGTGCCAGCAGTGAACAGGGGCGCGGTGGCTACACCTTC. It is translated as CASSEQGRGGYTF.

V and J are TRBV11-2 and TRBJ1-6; D unclear. Between the trimmed V and J ends, which lost 1 base and 7 bases, there was a span of 8 bases. Germline CDR1 SGHAT, CDR2 FQNNGV. This CDR3 spans 14 amino acids. The CDR3: CASSLGRSNSPLHF. The CDR3 coding sequence is TGTGCCAGCAGCTTAGGGAGGAGCAATTCACCCCTCCACTTT.

This rearrangement joins TRBV28 to TRBJ1-5, with D perhaps matching TRBD1 (6 bases). Germline CDR1 and CDR2: MDHEN and SYDVKM. The CDR3 spans 15 residues. V lost 8 bases and J 5 bases, leaving 19 bases between the germline ends. CDR3 bases: TGTGCCAGCGGGGTCACAGGGAGGGGGGATCAGCCCCAGCATTTT. Residues: CASGVTGRGDQPQHF.

V is TRBV7-8 and J is TRBJ2-4; TRBD1 matches 7 bases. Trimming removed 5 bases from V and 5 bases from J; junction bases left unmatched: 6. The CDR3 covers 14 residues. Germline loops: CDR1 SGHVS, CDR2 FQNEAQ. This CDR3 is CASSPRGQQNIQYF. In DNA, the CDR3 is TGTGCCAGCAGCCCTAGGGGACAGCAAAACATTCAGTACTTC.

This clone showed up just a few times. V gene TRBV7-2 combines with J gene TRBJ2-3; D ambiguous. This CDR3 has 16 amino acids. V lost 2 bases and J lost 3, with 15 bases in between. The germline V gene has CDR1 SGHTA and CDR2 FQGNSA. The CDR3 DNA sequence: TGTGCCAGCAGCTTATTTCTTTCAGAAGTTACAGATACGCAGTATTTT. It is translated as CASSLFLSEVTDTQYF.